The entry that follows covers one T cell receptor beta chain sequence. Antigen specificity is unknown. This sample is part of a study of radiotherapy plus CTLA-4 blockade in lung cancer. The wider study: Objective response rate was around 20%; disease control rate, approximately 33%. General study points: How blood T cell clones changed early, along with interferon-beta, reportedly forecast response best.

Patients had chemo-refractory metastatic non-small-cell lung cancer and received focal radiation plus CTLA-4 blockade that used ipilimumab. Profiled with immunoSEQ multiplex PCR; TCRdb holds only in-frame clones, not every one. Among fewer than 90,000 clones, about four fifths were seen once, and the ten largest hold just over 0.8%. V lost 0 bases and J lost 2, with 9 bases in between. CDR1 SGHRS and CDR2 YFSETQ come from the germline V gene. This CDR3 comprises 15 residues. The sample in question was peripheral blood, obtained from a patient treated with radiotherapy plus ipilimumab. V is TRBV5-1 and J is TRBJ1-3, with D unclear. The sequence was collected from a human donor with non-small cell lung cancer who had stable disease on radiotherapy plus ipilimumab. CDR3 in amino acids: CASSLDFRAGNTIYF. Here the CDR3 DNA reads TGCGCCAGCAGCTTGGACTTCAGAGCTGGAAACACCATATATTTT.